This paragraph covers one T cell receptor (beta chain) sequence. Data came from immunoSEQ multiplex PCR; TCRdb stores just in-frame clones and leaves some out. In the table there are hundreds of thousands of clones, more than 75% of which are singletons. Recruitment covered about 25 US areas and drew participants whose ages spanned roughly 18 to 100 years. Trimming cost V 4 bases and J 6 bases; bases outside gene matches: 8. CDR3 length equals 16 residues. Germline CDR1 reads SGHRS; CDR2 reads YFSETQ. This sample stems from a study of blood T cell repertoires in COVID-19. At the level of the study: Samples came from the United States, Italy and Spain, spanning acute and convalescent COVID-19.

The receptor was isolated from a woman aged 45 to 65 who had recovered from COVID-19. Sequenced: PBMCs or T cells enriched from blood (not recorded which). The chain has TRBV5-1 and TRBJ2-2, with 11 bases that match TRBD2. The CDR3, as DNA: TGCGCCAGCAGCATTAGCGGGGGGGCCGTGGCCGGGGAGCTGTTTTTT. This encodes CASSISGGAVAGELFF.